Listed below are T cell receptor beta chains from one sample, sequenced in a study of Tregs in tolerant kidney transplant recipients. Assay: immunoSEQ multiplex PCR; the TCRdb copy retains only in-frame clones and omits some. The table lists about 240,000 clones, 80% to 85% of them singletons, with about 0.68% in the top ten. Sample: CD4+ T cells from blood. The receptors stem from a human donor in good health. The CDR3 runs from the conserved cysteine through the conserved F or W. D genes are given only for firm matches. Rows give clone size only sometimes, using once, few, many, or a class for an expanded clone.

J	D	V	size	CDR3	DNA
TRBJ1-1	TRBD1	TRBV5-6	.	CASSLQGQLNTEAFF	TGTGCCAGCAGCCTACAGGGACAGTTGAACACTGAAGCTTTCTTT
TRBJ2-1	.	TRBV5-1	few	CASSLVTSPRNEQFF	TGCGCCAGCAGCTTGGTGACTTCCCCCCGGAATGAGCAGTTCTTC
TRBJ1-4	.	TRBV29-1	.	CSAWTETNEKLFF	TGCAGCGCTTGGACAGAAACTAATGAAAAACTGTTTTTT
TRBJ1-1	.	TRBV6-4	.	CASRRGLNTEAFF	TGTGCCAGCAGAAGGGGGTTGAACACTGAAGCTTTCTTT
TRBJ1-5	.	TRBV19	.	CASTSVNQPQHF	TGTGCCAGTACCTCCGTCAATCAGCCCCAGCATTTT
TRBJ2-3	TRBD2	TRBV7-6	.	CASSSKRDSADTQYF	TGTGCCAGCAGCTCTAAGCGGGACTCCGCAGATACGCAGTATTTT
TRBJ1-1	.	TRBV20-1	.	CSAPENTEAFF	TGCAGTGCTCCGGAGAACACTGAAGCTTTCTTT
TRBJ1-1	.	TRBV19	.	CASSARGEAFF	TGTGCCAGTAGTGCCAGGGGTGAAGCTTTCTTT
TRBJ1-4	TRBD1	TRBV11-2	.	CASSLGVQGNEKLFF	TGTGCCAGCAGCTTAGGGGTACAGGGGAATGAAAAACTGTTTTTT
TRBJ2-7	TRBD2	TRBV30	.	CAWSESPGLAVEQYF	TGTGCCTGGAGTGAATCACCGGGACTAGCGGTCGAGCAGTACTTC
TRBJ2-2	.	TRBV6-1	.	CASLKGWTGELFF	TGTGCCAGCTTGAAGGGTTGGACCGGGGAGCTGTTTTTT
TRBJ1-6	.	TRBV10-3	.	CAISESGMTLSSYNSPLHF	TGTGCCATCAGTGAGTCAGGGATGACACTGAGCTCCTATAATTCACCCCTCCACTTT
TRBJ2-1	.	TRBV30	.	CAWSLLQNEQFF	TGTGCCTGGAGTCTATTGCAGAATGAGCAGTTCTTC
TRBJ1-2	TRBD1	TRBV5-1	.	CASSSGQGNYGYTF	TGCGCCAGCAGCTCGGGACAGGGGAACTATGGCTACACCTTC